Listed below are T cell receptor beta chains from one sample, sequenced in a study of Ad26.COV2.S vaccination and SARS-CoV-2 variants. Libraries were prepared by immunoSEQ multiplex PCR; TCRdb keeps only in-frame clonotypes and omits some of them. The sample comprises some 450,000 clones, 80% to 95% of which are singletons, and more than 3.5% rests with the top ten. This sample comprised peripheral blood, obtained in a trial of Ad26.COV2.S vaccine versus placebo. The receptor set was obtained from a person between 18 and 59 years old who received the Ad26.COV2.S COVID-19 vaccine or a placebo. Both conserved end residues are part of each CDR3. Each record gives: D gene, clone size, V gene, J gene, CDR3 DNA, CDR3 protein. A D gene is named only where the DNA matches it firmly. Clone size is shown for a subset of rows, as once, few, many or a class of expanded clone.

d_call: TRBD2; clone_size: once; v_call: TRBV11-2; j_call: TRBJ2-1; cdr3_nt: TGTGCCAGCAGCTTTCCCCCTCGGCTAGCGGGAGCCCCGCTGGATGAGCAGTTCTTC; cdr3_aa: CASSFPPRLAGAPLDEQFF
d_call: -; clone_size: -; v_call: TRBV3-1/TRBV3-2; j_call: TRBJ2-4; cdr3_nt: TGTGCCAGCAGCGAATACCTAACCGGGACAAGGGGGAACATTCAGTACTTC; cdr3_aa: CASSEYLTGTRGNIQYF
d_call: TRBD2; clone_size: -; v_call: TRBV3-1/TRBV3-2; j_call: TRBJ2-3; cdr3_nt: TGTGCCAGCAGTCCTGTGGGACTACTCACAGATACGCAGTATTTT; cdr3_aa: CASSPVGLLTDTQYF
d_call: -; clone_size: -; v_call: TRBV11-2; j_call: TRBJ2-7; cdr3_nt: TGTGCCAGCAGCCAATCCTACGAGCAGTACTTC; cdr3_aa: CASSQSYEQYF
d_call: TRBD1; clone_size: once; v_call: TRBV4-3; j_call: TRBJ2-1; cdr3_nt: TGCGCCAGCAGCCAAGATCGGACAGGGGTTTACAATGAGCAGTTCTTC; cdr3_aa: CASSQDRTGVYNEQFF
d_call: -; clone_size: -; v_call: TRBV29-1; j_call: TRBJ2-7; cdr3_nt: TGCAGCGTTGAAACGGACGCCGAGGGTCTTTACGAGCAGTACTTC; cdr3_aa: CSVETDAEGLYEQYF
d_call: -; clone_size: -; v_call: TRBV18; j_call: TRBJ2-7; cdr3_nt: TGTGCCAGCTCACCACCGGGAAGGAAGGGGTACGAGCAGTACTTC; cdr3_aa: CASSPPGRKGYEQYF
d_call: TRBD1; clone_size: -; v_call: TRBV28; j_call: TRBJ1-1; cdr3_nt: TGTGCCAGCAGTTTAAACAGGGGGACTGAAGCTTTCTTT; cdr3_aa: CASSLNRGTEAFF
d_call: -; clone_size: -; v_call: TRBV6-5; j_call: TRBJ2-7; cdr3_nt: TGTGCCAGCACAGGGGGAGGATACGAGCAGTACTTC; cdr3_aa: CASTGGGYEQYF
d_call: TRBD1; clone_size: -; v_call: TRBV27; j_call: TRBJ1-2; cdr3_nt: TGTGCCAGCAGTTTAAGCGAGACAGGGTACTACACCTTC; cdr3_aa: CASSLSETGYYTF
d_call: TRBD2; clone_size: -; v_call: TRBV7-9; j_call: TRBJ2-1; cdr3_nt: TGTGCCAGCAGCTTAGAGACTAGCGGGAGGCTTTACAATGAGCAGTTCTTC; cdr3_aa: CASSLETSGRLYNEQFF
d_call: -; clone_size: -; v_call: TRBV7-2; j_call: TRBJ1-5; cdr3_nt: TGTGCCAGCAGCTACTCCCCCCTTCAGCCCCAGCATTTT; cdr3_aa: CASSYSPLQPQHF
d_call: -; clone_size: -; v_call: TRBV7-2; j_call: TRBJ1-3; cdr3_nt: TGTGCCAGCAGCTTAGTGGTAGGGGCTGGAAACACCATATATTTT; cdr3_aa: CASSLVVGAGNTIYF
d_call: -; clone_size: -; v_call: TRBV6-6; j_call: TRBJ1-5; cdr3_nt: TGTGCCACCGGGGGCGGCAATCAGCCCCAGCATTTT; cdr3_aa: CATGGGNQPQHF
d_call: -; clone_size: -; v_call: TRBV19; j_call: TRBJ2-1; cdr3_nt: TGTGCCAGTAGTATGGGGGGAGTGTCCTACAATGAGCAGTTCTTC; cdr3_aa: CASSMGGVSYNEQFF
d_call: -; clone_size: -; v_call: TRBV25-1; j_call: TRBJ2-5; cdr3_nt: TGTGCCAGCAGTGGCTACCAAGAGACCCAGTACTTC; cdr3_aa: CASSGYQETQYF
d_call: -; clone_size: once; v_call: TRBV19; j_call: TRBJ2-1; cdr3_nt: TGTGCCAGTAGTAAAACAAGCGGAAGCTCCTACAATGAGCAGTTCTTC; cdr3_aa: CASSKTSGSSYNEQFF
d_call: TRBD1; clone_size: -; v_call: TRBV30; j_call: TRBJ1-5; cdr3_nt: TGTGCCTGGAGTGACCCCAGGGGGGATCAGCCCCAGCATTTT; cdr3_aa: CAWSDPRGDQPQHF
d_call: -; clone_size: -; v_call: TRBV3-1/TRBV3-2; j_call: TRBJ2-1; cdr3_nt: TGTGCCAGCAGCCAAGATGGGGGAGCTTTTGGCAATGAGCAGTTCTTC; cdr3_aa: CASSQDGGAFGNEQFF
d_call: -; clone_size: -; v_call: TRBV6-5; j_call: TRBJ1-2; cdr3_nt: TGTGCCAGCATCCCAGGGAAAGACTATGGCTACACCTTC; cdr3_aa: CASIPGKDYGYTF
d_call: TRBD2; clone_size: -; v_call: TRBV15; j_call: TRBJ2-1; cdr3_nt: TGTGCCACCAGCAATCCGGGAGGGTCCTACAATGAGCAGTTCTTC; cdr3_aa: CATSNPGGSYNEQFF
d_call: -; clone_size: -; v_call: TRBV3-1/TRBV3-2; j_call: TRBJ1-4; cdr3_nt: TGTGCCAGCAGCCAGGGCCTGGGGACCGGGATTCTGTTTTTT; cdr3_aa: CASSQGLGTGILFF
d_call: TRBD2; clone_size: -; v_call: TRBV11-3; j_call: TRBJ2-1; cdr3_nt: TGTGCCAGCAGCTTAAGGGGACTAGCGGGAAATGAGCAGTTCTTC; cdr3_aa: CASSLRGLAGNEQFF
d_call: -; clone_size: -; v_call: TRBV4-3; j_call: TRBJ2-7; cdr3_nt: TGCGCCAGCAGCCCGGGACTCAATCACATTGGGCCACATTACGAGCAGTACTTC; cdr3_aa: CASSPGLNHIGPHYEQYF
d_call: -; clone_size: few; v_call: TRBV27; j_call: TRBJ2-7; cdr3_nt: TGTGCCAGCAGTTTAATGGGATGGAGGGGCTACGAGCAGTACTTC; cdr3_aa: CASSLMGWRGYEQYF
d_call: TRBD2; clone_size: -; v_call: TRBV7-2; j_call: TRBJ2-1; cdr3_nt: TGTGCCAGCAGCTTAGGGGTAGGGCTAGCGGGGGAGCAGTTCTTC; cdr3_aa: CASSLGVGLAGEQFF
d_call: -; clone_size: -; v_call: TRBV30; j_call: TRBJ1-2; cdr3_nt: TGTGCCTGGAGTGGGGGAATCAACTATGGCTACACCTTC; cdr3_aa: CAWSGGINYGYTF
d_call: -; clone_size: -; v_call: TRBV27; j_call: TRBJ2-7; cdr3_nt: TGTGCCAGCAGTTCCTCCTCCTACGAGCAGTACTTC; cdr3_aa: CASSSSSYEQYF
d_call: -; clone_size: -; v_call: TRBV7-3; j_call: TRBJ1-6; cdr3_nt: TGTGCCAGCAGCTTATCCCTCTCCTACTATAATTCACCCCTCCACTTT; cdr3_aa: CASSLSLSYYNSPLHF
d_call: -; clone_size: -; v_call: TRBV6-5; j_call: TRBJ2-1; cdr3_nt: TGTGCCACCAGCTTCTCCTACAATGAGCAGTTCTTC; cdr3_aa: CATSFSYNEQFF
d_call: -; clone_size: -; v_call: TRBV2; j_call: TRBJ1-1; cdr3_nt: TGTGCCAGCAGCACGACCCAGAACACTGAAGCTTTCTTT; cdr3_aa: CASSTTQNTEAFF
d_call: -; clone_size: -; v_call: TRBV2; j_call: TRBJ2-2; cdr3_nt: TGTGCCAGCAGTTCGAGGGAGGAGAACGGGGAGCTGTTTTTT; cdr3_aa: CASSSREENGELFF
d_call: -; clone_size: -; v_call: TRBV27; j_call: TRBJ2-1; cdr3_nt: TGTGCCAGCAGTTTATCGGGACGCTCCTACAATGAGCAGTTCTTC; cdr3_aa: CASSLSGRSYNEQFF
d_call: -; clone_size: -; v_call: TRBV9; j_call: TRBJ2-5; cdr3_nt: TGTGCCAGCAGCGTAGGTGGTTGGGAGACCCAGTACTTC; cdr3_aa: CASSVGGWETQYF
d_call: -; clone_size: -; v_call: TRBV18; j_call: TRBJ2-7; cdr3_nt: TGTGCCAGCTCACCGCTGGGGGACGAGCAGTACTTC; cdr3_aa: CASSPLGDEQYF
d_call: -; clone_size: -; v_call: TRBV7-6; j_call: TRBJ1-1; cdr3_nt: TGTGCCAGCAGCTTAATCTCGACTCCCTCGGACACTGAAGCTTTCTTT; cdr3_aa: CASSLISTPSDTEAFF
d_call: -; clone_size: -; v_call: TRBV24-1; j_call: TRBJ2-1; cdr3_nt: TGTGCCACCAGTGGCTGGGGGGTCAATGAGCAGTTCTTC; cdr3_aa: CATSGWGVNEQFF
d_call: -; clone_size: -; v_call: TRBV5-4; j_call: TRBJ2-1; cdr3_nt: TGTGCCAGCAGCTTGACACAAGCAGGTGAGCAGTTCTTC; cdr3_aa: CASSLTQAGEQFF
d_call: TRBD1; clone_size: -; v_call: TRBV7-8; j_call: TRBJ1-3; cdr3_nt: TGTGCCAGCAGCCGGACAGGGTTTCTTTCTGGAAACACCATATATTTT; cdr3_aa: CASSRTGFLSGNTIYF
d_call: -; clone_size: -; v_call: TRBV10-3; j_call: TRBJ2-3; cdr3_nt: TGTGCCATCCGGGAAGGGGGGTACGTGGATACGCAGTATTTT; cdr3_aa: CAIREGGYVDTQYF
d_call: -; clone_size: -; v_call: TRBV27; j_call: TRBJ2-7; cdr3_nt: TGTGCCAGCAGCCCAAACGACGGAACCTACGAGCAGTACTTC; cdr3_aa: CASSPNDGTYEQYF
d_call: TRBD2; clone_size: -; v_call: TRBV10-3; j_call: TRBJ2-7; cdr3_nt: TGTGCCAGTACCCTTAGCGGGAGCTCCTACGAGCAGTACTTC; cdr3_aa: CASTLSGSSYEQYF
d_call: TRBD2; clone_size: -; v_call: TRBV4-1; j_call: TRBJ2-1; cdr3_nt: TGCGCCAGCAGCCACCTAGCGGGAGTAGGCAATGAGCAGTTCTTC; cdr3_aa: CASSHLAGVGNEQFF
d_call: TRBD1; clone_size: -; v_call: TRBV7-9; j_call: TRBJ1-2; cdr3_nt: TGTGCCAGCAGCTTAGGAGGACAGGGTGGCTACACCTTC; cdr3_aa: CASSLGGQGGYTF
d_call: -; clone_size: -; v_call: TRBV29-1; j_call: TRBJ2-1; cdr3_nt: TGCAGCGTCGCCGTCTACAATGAGCAGTTCTTC; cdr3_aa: CSVAVYNEQFF
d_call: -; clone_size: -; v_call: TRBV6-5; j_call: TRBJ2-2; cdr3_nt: TGTGCCAGCACATCAATCGCGAACACCGGGGAGCTGTTTTTT; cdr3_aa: CASTSIANTGELFF
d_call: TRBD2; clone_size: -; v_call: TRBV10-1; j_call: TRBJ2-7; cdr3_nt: TGCGCCAGCAGTCCGGGACTAGCCTTCCCTTACGAGCAGTACTTC; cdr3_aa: CASSPGLAFPYEQYF
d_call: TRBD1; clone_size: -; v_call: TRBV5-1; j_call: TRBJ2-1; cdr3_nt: TGCGCCAGTTGGACAGGGACCGGTTCCTACAATGAGCAGTTCTTC; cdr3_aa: CASWTGTGSYNEQFF
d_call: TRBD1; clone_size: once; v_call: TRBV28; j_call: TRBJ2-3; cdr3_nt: TGTGCCACGAACAGGGGGCTCACAGATACGCAGTATTTT; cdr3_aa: CATNRGLTDTQYF
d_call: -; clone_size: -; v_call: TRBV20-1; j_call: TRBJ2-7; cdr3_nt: TGCAGTGCTAGTCGGGATTCGGACCACGAGCAGTACTTC; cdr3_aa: CSASRDSDHEQYF
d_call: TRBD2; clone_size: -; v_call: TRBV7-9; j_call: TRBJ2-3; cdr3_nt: TGTGCCAGCAGCCCCGGGACTAGCGGGAGTGTAGCAGATACGCAGTATTTT; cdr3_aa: CASSPGTSGSVADTQYF
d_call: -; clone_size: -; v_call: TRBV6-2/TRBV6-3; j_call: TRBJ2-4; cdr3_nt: TGTGCCAGCAGTTCGTCCGGGACCCAGTCCCGGATTCAGTACTTC; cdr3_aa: CASSSSGTQSRIQYF
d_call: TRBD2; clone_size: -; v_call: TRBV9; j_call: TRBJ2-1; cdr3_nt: TGTGCCAGCAGCTCTACGGGGGGAGGCGACATATATGAGCAGTTCTTC; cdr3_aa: CASSSTGGGDIYEQFF